The clone carrying this T cell receptor beta chain was seen a few times. Its antigen is still unknown. This entry is derived from a study of cytomegalovirus exposure and HLA in healthy donors. Study-wide results and caveats: A later analysis reported that several of the most significant clusters appeared to be linked to common viral pathogens, among them Epstein-Barr virus. In an earlier analysis, in roughly 600 donors, most V segments appeared productive either ~87% or ~30% of the time.

CDR3 length: 14 amino acids. Trimming left V 2 bases short and J 9 bases short, with 12 bases between. Germline assignment: CDR1 SGHDT and CDR2 YYEEEE. It was with 60 Vbeta and 13 Jbeta primers that the PCR ran. The protocol was immunoSEQ multiplex PCR, while the TCRdb copy is restricted to in-frame clones and leaves out a portion. Here the sample spans tens of thousands of clones, nearly 80% being singletons. What was sequenced was PBMCs. The V and J genes are TRBV5-6 and TRBJ1-6; D unresolved. This clonotype originated in a woman aged 40-49 years in good health and CMV-seropositive. The CDR3 region is CASSFGQTSSPLHF. CDR3 nucleotide sequence: TGTGCCAGCAGCTTTGGGCAGACCTCTTCACCCCTCCACTTT.